Listed below are T cell receptor beta chains from one sample, sequenced in a study of T cell responses to AZD1222 COVID-19 vaccine. Using immunoSEQ multiplex PCR, the repertoire was profiled, and TCRdb retains in-frame clones only, with some absent. The sample has 250,000 to 300,000 clones, around 93% seen once; the top ten hold around 0.6%. The specimen comprised peripheral blood, sampled 28 days after the second AZD1222 dose. These receptors were obtained from an adult who received the AZD1222 COVID-19 vaccine. Each CDR3 is given with its conserved first and last residue. The order of the fields is J gene, D gene, clone size, V gene, CDR3 protein, CDR3 DNA. A D gene is named only where the DNA matches it firmly. Clone sizes are given selectively: once, few, many, or a class where the clone is expanded.

TRBJ1-5 | - | - | TRBV7-6 | CASSWARNQPQHF | TGTGCCAGCAGCTGGGCCAGAAATCAGCCCCAGCATTTT
TRBJ1-2 | - | - | TRBV3-1/TRBV3-2 | CASSPGGADHYGYTF | TGTGCCAGCAGCCCCGGGGGGGCGGATCACTATGGCTACACCTTC
TRBJ2-7 | TRBD2 | - | TRBV2 | CASSEGTSGNGEQYF | TGTGCCAGCAGTGAAGGAACTAGCGGGAATGGCGAGCAGTACTTC
TRBJ2-3 | TRBD2 | - | TRBV5-4 | CASSLGAGGVADTQYF | TGTGCCAGCAGCTTGGGAGCGGGAGGCGTTGCAGATACGCAGTATTTT
TRBJ2-7 | - | - | TRBV7-3 | CASSSGGTSYEQYF | TGTGCCAGCAGCTCCGGGGGTACTTCCTACGAGCAGTACTTC
TRBJ1-5 | - | - | TRBV7-8 | CASSSGFWDSNQPQHF | TGTGCCAGCAGCTCCGGGTTTTGGGATAGCAATCAGCCCCAGCATTTT
TRBJ2-7 | TRBD1 | - | TRBV30 | CARAGQDSYEQYF | TGTGCCCGGGCGGGACAGGACTCCTACGAGCAGTACTTC
TRBJ1-1 | TRBD1 | - | TRBV3-1/TRBV3-2 | CASKETGVNTEAFF | TGTGCCAGCAAGGAGACAGGGGTGAACACTGAAGCTTTCTTT
TRBJ2-1 | - | - | TRBV11-3 | CASSPPAVDEQFF | TGTGCCAGCAGCCCCCCGGCGGTCGATGAGCAGTTCTTC
TRBJ1-1 | - | - | TRBV6-2/TRBV6-3 | CASSRHPNTEAFF | TGTGCCAGCAGTCGGCACCCGAACACTGAAGCTTTCTTT
TRBJ2-2 | - | - | TRBV27 | CASRTSGLGVGLTGELFF | TGTGCCAGCAGAACCTCCGGATTGGGGGTCGGGCTTACCGGGGAGCTGTTTTTT
TRBJ2-6 | - | - | TRBV7-2 | CASSFAWGAGANVLTF | TGTGCCAGCAGCTTTGCGTGGGGGGCCGGGGCCAACGTCCTGACTTTC
TRBJ1-5 | - | - | TRBV4-2 | CASSQDRTTSGHQPQHF | TGTGCCAGCAGCCAAGATAGGACTACAAGTGGGCATCAGCCCCAGCATTTT
TRBJ2-7 | - | once | TRBV18 | CASSPTWGLEQYF | TGTGCCAGCTCACCAACGTGGGGGCTCGAGCAGTACTTC
TRBJ1-5 | - | - | TRBV12-3/TRBV12-4 | CASSPDNQPQHF | TGTGCCAGCAGTCCTGACAATCAGCCCCAGCATTTT
TRBJ1-4 | - | - | TRBV20-1 | CSASGNEKLFF | TGCAGTGCTAGCGGGAATGAAAAACTGTTTTTT